The 22 T cell receptor beta chains listed next were all sequenced from one sample in a study of beta chain features in type 1 diabetes. Reverse transcription of all isolated RNA meant that expressed TCRB transcripts were sequenced. Repertoires were generated with immunoSEQ multiplex PCR, while TCRdb's copy carries only in-frame clones and drops some. The table lists 810,000 or so clones, roughly 15% of them singletons. Input material: naive CD4+ T cells from blood. The receptor set was obtained from a woman aged 18-29 years in good health.

For this clone: Other DNA sequences of this sample code for an identical CDR3. This sequence joins TRBV18 and TRBJ2-1; D may be TRBD2 (6 bases). V dropped 6 bases and J dropped 6 bases, with 9 bases sitting between them. The CDR3 extends over 12 amino acids. The germline V gene encodes CDR1 KGHSH and CDR2 LQKENI. CDR3 DNA: TGTGCCAGCTCCCCCGGGGGCAATGAGCAGTTCTTC. Translating gives CASSPGGNEQFF.

This clone has a single count. The chain is built from TRBV4-3 and TRBJ1-2; 8 positions agree with TRBD1. V was pared by 2 bases and J by 5 bases, with 7 bases of the junction left unmatched. Per germline, CDR1 LGHNA and CDR2 YSLEER. The CDR3 is 15 residues long. The CDR3 nucleotides read TGCGCCAGCAGCCAATCCAAAGACAGGGGTTATGGCTACACCTTC. Residues: CASSQSKDRGYGYTF.

This chain links TRBV6-5 with TRBJ2-1; no reliable D call. The length of the CDR3 is 14 residues. The germline V gene encodes CDR1 MNHEY and CDR2 SVGAGI. Trimming removed 0 bases at V and 6 bases at J, with 9 bases between. CDR3 DNA: TGTGCCAGCAGTTACTCGACGCGTGCCAATGAGCAGTTCTTC. Its translation: CASSYSTRANEQFF.

This clone was counted a few times. This chain's CDR3 is CASSWAGRAKYNEQFF. CDR3 nucleotides: TGTGCCAGCAGCTGGGCGGGGAGGGCCAAATACAATGAGCAGTTCTTC. The chain carries TRBV5-4 and TRBJ2-1; 7 nucleotides match TRBD2. Germline V gene sequence: CDR1 SGHNT, CDR2 YYREEE (reference sequence). V lost 3 bases to trimming and J lost 4 bases; unmatched junction nucleotides: 10. The CDR3 sequence is 16 residues long.

This clone has only a few counts. The rearrangement joins TRBV28 to TRBJ2-2, with D possibly being TRBD1 or TRBD2 (5 bases each). Trimming removed 1 base from V and 1 base from J, with 19 bases in between. The germline V gene has CDR1 MDHEN and CDR2 SYDVKM. The CDR3 is 19 amino acids. The CDR3 sequence: CASSLSSERWDGNTGELFF. DNA of the CDR3: TGTGCCAGCAGTTTATCATCCGAAAGATGGGACGGGAACACCGGGGAGCTGTTTTTT.

This clone was counted a few times. CDR3 loop: CASSAPGLVWDTQYF. In nucleotides, the CDR3 is TGTGCCAGCAGCGCGCCGGGACTAGTATGGGATACGCAGTATTTT. V usage is TRBV9 and J usage is TRBJ2-3; 8 bases are a match to TRBD2. V was pared by 3 bases and J by 6 bases, with 9 bases of the junction left unmatched. Per germline, CDR1 SGDLS and CDR2 YYNGEE. The CDR3 has 15 amino acids. Full variable domain (outside the CDR3, taken from reference TRBV9 and TRBJ2-3): DSGVTQTPKHLITATGQRVTLRCSPRSGDLSVYWYQQSLDQGLQFLIQYYNGEERAKGNILERFSAQQFPDLHSELNLSSLELGDSALYFCASSAPGLVWDTQYFGPGTRLTVL.

Only a few counts were recorded for this clone. The genes are TRBV27 and TRBJ2-7; TRBD1 aligns across 7 bases. After removal of 6 bases from V and 4 bases from J, the junction contained 9 bases not matched to a gene. The CDR3 length is 14 residues. Germline CDR1 MNHEY, CDR2 SMNVEV (reference sequence). The CDR3 DNA reads TGTGCCAGCAGCCGGTACCAGGGGGATTACGAGCAGTACTTC. It encodes CASSRYQGDYEQYF.

The chain is built from TRBV27 and TRBJ2-1; D tentatively fits TRBD1 or TRBD2 (6 bases each). The CDR3 length is 11 residues. Germline CDR1 and CDR2: MNHEY and SMNVEV (reference sequence). Between the trimmed V and J ends, which lost 6 bases and 15 bases, there was a span of 15 bases. CDR3 protein: CASRRGRSSFF. In DNA, the CDR3 is TGTGCCAGCAGGAGGGGGAGGTCTTCGTTCTTC.

CDR3 DNA: TGTGCCAGCAGTTCCCTCCGGGGGAGGGCCCACGAGCAGTACTTC. Translated, it gives CASSSLRGRAHEQYF. The chain joins TRBV11-2 to TRBJ2-7; 7 nucleotides align to TRBD2. This CDR3 contains 15 residues. Germline trimming cut 6 bases from V and 5 bases from J; bases unmatched to any gene: 13. CDR1 is SGHAT and CDR2 is FQNNGV in the germline V gene.

This rearrangement joins TRBV7-8 to TRBJ2-1; D remains ambiguous. This CDR3 contains 12 residues. Germline loops: CDR1 SGHVS, CDR2 FQNEAQ. The V end lost 3 bases, the J end lost 8 bases, and 8 bases lay between the germline ends. CDR3 nucleotides: TGTGCCAGCAGCTTGGGTGGGGATGAGCAGTTCTTC. Amino acids: CASSLGGDEQFF.

The table lists this clone with a count of one. The gene calls are TRBV9 and TRBJ1-4, with D hard to call. Germline V gene lookup returns CDR1 SGDLS and CDR2 YYNGEE. The V end lost 3 bases, the J end lost 5 bases, and 14 bases lay between the germline ends. This CDR3 region has 15 residues. The CDR3 region has the DNA TGTGCCAGCAGCGCATCCGACGGTGCCAATGAAAAACTGTTTTTT. This encodes CASSASDGANEKLFF.

The sample holds a few counts of this clone. The genes are TRBV6-5 and TRBJ2-7; perhaps TRBD2 as D (6 bases). The CDR3 runs to 11 residues. Germline V CDR1 and CDR2: MNHEY, SVGAGI. Trimming shortened V by 6 bases and J by 9 bases, and 12 bases separated the two germline ends. The DNA for the CDR3 is TGTGCCAGCAGCGATCTAGCGTGGCAGTACTTC. This sequence encodes CASSDLAWQYF.

This chain links TRBV6-1 with TRBJ1-1; D remains unclear. Germline V gene data show CDR1 as MNHNS and CDR2 as SASEGT. The CDR3 contains 15 residues. The V and J ends lost 5 bases and 3 bases respectively, with 16 bases between them. The DNA of the CDR3 is TGTGCCAGCAGTCGGACTCCCGGAGCTCACACTGAAGCTTTCTTT. This gives the protein CASSRTPGAHTEAFF.

The chain links TRBV5-6 to TRBJ2-1, with D perhaps being TRBD1 or TRBD2 (5 bases each). V was shortened by 5 bases and J by 0 bases, with 9 bases between the two germline ends. The length of the CDR3 is 14 residues. Germline CDR1 and CDR2: SGHDT and YYEEEE. CDR3 sequence (DNA): TGTGCCAGCAGGGGACCAAGCTCCTACAATGAGCAGTTCTTC. Protein sequence: CASRGPSSYNEQFF.

The chain recombines TRBV27 with TRBJ1-2; D may be TRBD1 (5 bases). The CDR3 extends over 15 amino acids. Germline V gene data show CDR1 as MNHEY and CDR2 as SMNVEV (reference sequence). Trimming shortened V by 8 bases and J by 1 base, and 17 bases separated the two germline ends. The DNA of the CDR3 is TGTGCCAGCCGGGGAGGGACCGCGAGTAACTATGGCTACACCTTC. It is translated as CASRGGTASNYGYTF.

V and J are TRBV9 and TRBJ2-3, with D unresolved. V was pared by 0 bases and J by 4 bases, with 9 bases between. The germline V gene has CDR1 SGDLS and CDR2 YYNGEE. The length of the CDR3 is 14 residues. In DNA, the CDR3 is TGTGCCAGCAGCGTAGGTCCGGGTTCAGATACGCAGTATTTT. As protein: CASSVGPGSDTQYF.

This clone was seen more than once but under ten times. The rearrangement uses TRBV28 and TRBJ2-5; 12 nucleotides align to TRBD2. Germline V gene lookup returns CDR1 MDHEN and CDR2 SYDVKM. Trimming took 11 bases from V and 1 from J; bases not matched to a gene: 5. CDR3 length: 14 amino acids. CDR3 nucleotides: TGTGCCCTGGGACTAGCGGGCGCCCAAGAGACCCAGTACTTC. Protein product: CALGLAGAQETQYF.

This clone was counted a few times. The rearrangement uses TRBV18 and TRBJ2-7; 12 nucleotides match TRBD2. V dropped 4 bases and J dropped 4; count of bases not matched to a gene: 8. CDR3 length: 16 residues. Germline V gives CDR1 KGHSH, CDR2 LQKENI. The CDR3 here is CASSRRLAGASYEQYF. CDR3 in DNA: TGTGCCAGCTCACGAAGACTAGCGGGAGCATCATACGAGCAGTACTTC. Combining the CDR3 with reference TRBV18 and TRBJ2-7 gives the whole variable domain NAGVMQNPRHLVRRRGQEARLRCSPMKGHSHVYWYRQLPEEGLKFMVYLQKENIIDESGMPKERFSAEFPKEGPSILRIQQVVRGDSAAYFCASSRRLAGASYEQYFGPGTRLTVT.

This clone showed up just a few times. The gene calls are TRBV7-2 and TRBJ2-5, with D possibly TRBD1 on 6 matching bases. CDR1 SGHTA and CDR2 FQGNSA come from the germline V gene. The CDR3 runs 17 residues. The germline V and J ends were trimmed by 5 bases and 0 bases, with 19 bases remaining between them. The CDR3 DNA is TGTGCCAGCAGCGATAGAAGTGGGGGCCCTAACCAAGAGACCCAGTACTTC. Protein: CASSDRSGGPNQETQYF.

This clone was detected a few times. The V and J genes are TRBV28 and TRBJ1-1; D ambiguous. The CDR3 consists of 15 residues. V dropped 4 bases and J dropped 3 bases, with 15 bases sitting between them. Germline CDR1 is MDHEN and CDR2 is SYDVKM. This CDR3 reads CASSSTVAVDTEAFF. CDR3 nucleotides: TGTGCCAGCAGTTCCACCGTAGCCGTCGACACTGAAGCTTTCTTT.

This chain joins TRBV7-9 and TRBJ2-1, with 10 bases matching TRBD2. Losses at the gene ends were 3 bases for V and 10 bases for J; bases not matched to a gene: 12. In germline, CDR1 is SEHNR, CDR2 FQNEAQ (reference sequence). The CDR3 contains 16 residues. The CDR3 DNA reads TGTGCCAGCAGCTTGCTGACTAGCGGGTCCTGGGGGGAGCAGTTCTTC. This codes for CASSLLTSGSWGEQFF. The whole variable domain, filled in from reference TRBV7-9 and TRBJ2-1, reads DTGVSQNPRHKITKRGQNVTFRCDPISEHNRLYWYRQTLGQGPEFLTYFQNEAQLEKSRLLSDRFSAERPKGSFSTLEIQRTEQGDSAMYLCASSLLTSGSWGEQFFGPGTRLTVL.

There are a few counts of this clone. This chain uses TRBV27 with TRBJ2-2; 11 bases fit TRBD2. The CDR3 has 18 amino acids. J was trimmed by 1 base and V by 2 bases; bases with no gene match: 6. Germline CDR1 MNHEY, CDR2 SMNVEV (reference sequence). The CDR3 bases are TGTGCCAGCAGTTTAGTATCAGGACTAGCGGGGAACACCGGGGAGCTGTTTTTT. Encoded protein: CASSLVSGLAGNTGELFF.